This is a list of T cell receptor beta chains from one sample in a study of blood T cell repertoires in COVID-19. Only in-frame clones appear in the TCRdb table, and some are missing; sequencing was by immunoSEQ multiplex PCR. The top ten clones hold roughly 16% of a sample with 200,000 to 250,000 clones, nearly 90% of them seen once. Sequenced material: PBMCs or T cells enriched from blood (not recorded which). The receptors derive from a man aged 30 to 39 who had been exposed to COVID-19. CDR3s include the opening cysteine and the closing phenylalanine or tryptophan. D genes are given only for firm matches. The listing skips clone size in some rows; elsewhere it reads once, few, many or a size class.

v_gene	j_gene	abundance	d_gene	CDR3nt	CDR3aa
TRBV29-1	TRBJ2-2	-	TRBD2	TGCAGCTTCCGGCTGGCTAGCGGGGGGGTAACCACCGGGGAGCTGTTTTTT	CSFRLASGGVTTGELFF
TRBV5-4	TRBJ2-6	-	TRBD1	TGTGCCAGCAGCTTGGGGGCAGGGGGTTTTGGGGCCAACGTCCTGACTTTC	CASSLGAGGFGANVLTF
TRBV19	TRBJ1-6	-	-	-	CASTSDRLGQGGSPLHF
TRBV4-1	TRBJ2-2	-	TRBD2	TGCGCCAGCAGCCATCGGGGGGGAAACGGGGAGCTGTTTTTT	CASSHRGGNGELFF
TRBV6-4	TRBJ1-5	-	TRBD1	TGTGCCAGCAGGGGGGACAGGGGAAAAGTCAATCAGCCCCAGCATTTT	CASRGDRGKVNQPQHF
TRBV5-4	TRBJ2-1	-	TRBD2	TGTGCCAGCAGCCCGACTAGCGGGACTATAGGTGAGCAGTTCTTC	CASSPTSGTIGEQFF
TRBV29-1	TRBJ1-1	-	TRBD1	TGCAGCGTTGGATCACTTTTGGGACAGATGAACACTGAAGCTTTCTTT	CSVGSLLGQMNTEAFF
TRBV30	TRBJ1-6	many	TRBD1	TGTGCCTGGAGTGTACAGGGGGGTTCACCCCTCCACTTT	CAWSVQGGSPLHF
TRBV10-3	TRBJ2-7	-	TRBD1	TGTGCCATAGGAGGGACAGGGTTCGCCGATATTTACGAGCAGTACTTC	CAIGGTGFADIYEQYF
TRBV5-6	TRBJ2-3	once	-	TGTGCCAGCAGCTTGTCCGGGTTTAGCACAGATACGCAGTATTTT	CASSLSGFSTDTQYF
TRBV5-5	TRBJ1-2	-	TRBD1	TGTGCCAGCAGCTTAGGGGGCACTGGGGGATCCACCTTC	CASSLGGTGGSTF
TRBV10-1	TRBJ2-7	-	-	TGCGCCAGCAGTACCCCACCGAGGTACGAGCAGTACTTC	CASSTPPRYEQYF
TRBV5-5	TRBJ2-4	-	TRBD1	TGTGCCAGCAACTTGGCGGGACAGGATGAGCCCAAAAACATTCAGTACTTC	CASNLAGQDEPKNIQYF
TRBV9	TRBJ1-5	-	-	TGTGCCAGCAGCGCAGGGGGCAATCAGCCCCAGCATTTT	CASSAGGNQPQHF
TRBV15	TRBJ1-2	once	TRBD1	TGTGCCACCAGCAGACGCCCCGCCGACAGGGACTATGGCTACACCTTC	CATSRRPADRDYGYTF
TRBV6-5	TRBJ1-2	-	-	TGTGCCAGCAGTTACGGCAGGGAAGACTATGGCTACACCTTC	CASSYGREDYGYTF
TRBV27	TRBJ2-7	-	TRBD2	TGTGCCAGCAGTTTGGTAAGCGGGGGTCCTTACGAGCAGTACTTC	CASSLVSGGPYEQYF
TRBV4-1	TRBJ2-2	once	-	TGCGCCAGCAGCCAAGTCAAGCTCACCGGGGAGCTGTTTTTT	CASSQVKLTGELFF
TRBV15	TRBJ1-1	-	-	TGTGCCACCAGCAGAGTGGAGGGCACTGAAGCTTTCTTT	CATSRVEGTEAFF
TRBV19	TRBJ2-3	-	TRBD2	TGTGCCAGTAGTAACCCGGGACTAGCGGGGCCGTTAGATACGCAGTATTTT	CASSNPGLAGPLDTQYF
TRBV7-9	TRBJ2-1	-	-	TGTGCCAGCAGCTCGGGACTCAATGAGCAGTTCTTC	CASSSGLNEQFF
TRBV19	TRBJ2-3	-	TRBD2	TGTGCCAGTAGTATGCTAGCGGGTACCACAGATACGCAGTATTTT	CASSMLAGTTDTQYF
TRBV10-3	TRBJ2-1	-	-	TGTGCCATCACAACTGGGACAAACAATGAGCAGTTCTTC	CAITTGTNNEQFF
TRBV6-5	TRBJ1-1	once	-	TGTGCCAGCAGTTTGTTAGGGGCCGATAGTGGGGCTTTCTTT	CASSLLGADSGAFF
TRBV30	TRBJ1-2	-	-	TGTGCCTGGACCCCAGGAAGGGGCTATGGCTACACCTTC	CAWTPGRGYGYTF
TRBV5-1	TRBJ2-1	-	TRBD1	TGCGCCAGCCACGCGGGACAGGGGGGAGGTGAGCAGTTCTTC	CASHAGQGGGEQFF
TRBV2	TRBJ2-5	-	-	TGTGCCAGCAGTGATTTGGCGGGTGACCAGTACTTC	CASSDLAGDQYF
TRBV5-1	TRBJ2-7	once	TRBD1	TGCGCCAGCAGTACCACTTCAGGGACAGGGACCCACGAGCAGTACTTC	CASSTTSGTGTHEQYF
TRBV27	TRBJ1-1	-	-	TGTGCCAGCAGCCGAACAGGGAACACTGAAGCTTTCTTT	CASSRTGNTEAFF
TRBV5-4	TRBJ2-2	-	TRBD2	TGTGCCAGCAGCTTTACTAGCGGGGGGGCCGGGGAGCTGTTTTTT	CASSFTSGGAGELFF
TRBV9	TRBJ1-1	-	-	TGTGCCAGCAGCGACTCAGGGGTTGGCACTGAAGCTTTCTTT	CASSDSGVGTEAFF
TRBV6-4	TRBJ2-1	-	TRBD2	TGTGCCAGCAGTGTAAGGACTAGCTCCCCCCCTGAGCAGTTCTTC	CASSVRTSSPPEQFF
TRBV19	TRBJ1-5	-	-	TGTGCCAGTAGCTTTTTCGGGGGGCCCCAGCATTTT	CASSFFGGPQHF
TRBV2	TRBJ1-2	-	TRBD1	TGTGCCAGCAGTGCCTACAGGGGCTATGGCTACACCTTC	CASSAYRGYGYTF
TRBV12-5	TRBJ2-3	-	TRBD1	TGTGCTAGTGGTCTGGGACAGGGATTTGCAGATACGCAGTATTTT	CASGLGQGFADTQYF
TRBV9	TRBJ2-2	-	TRBD2	TGTGCCAGCAGCGTAGTTAGTAGCGGGGTAACCGGGGAGCTGTTTTTT	CASSVVSSGVTGELFF
TRBV3-1/TRBV3-2	TRBJ2-7	-	-	TGTGCCAGCAGCCACGGGAACGAGCAGTACTTC	CASSHGNEQYF
TRBV6-6	TRBJ2-1	-	-	TGTGCCAGCCACGGGGGTTACAATGAGCAGTTCTTC	CASHGGYNEQFF
TRBV7-2	TRBJ2-3	-	-	TGTGCCAGCAGCCTCGCGGGGGCGGGGGATACGCAGTATTTT	CASSLAGAGDTQYF
TRBV30	TRBJ1-1	-	TRBD1	TGTGCCTGGAGCGCCTCAGGGGGTTGGACTGAAGCTTTCTTT	CAWSASGGWTEAFF
TRBV6-5	TRBJ1-1	-	-	TGTGCCAGCAGTTACTCCGCCCGAGTGAACACTGAAGCTTTCTTT	CASSYSARVNTEAFF
TRBV18	TRBJ2-2	-	TRBD1	TGTGCCAGCTCACCGTCGCGGACAGGGACATCCTACGGGGAGCTGTTTTTT	CASSPSRTGTSYGELFF
TRBV19	TRBJ2-5	-	TRBD2	TGTGCCAGTAGTGGGGGACTAGGGCCGTCGGAGACCCAGTACTTC	CASSGGLGPSETQYF
TRBV19	TRBJ1-2	-	-	TGTGCCAGTAGTTCCGTGGAGGGTTTGTCCTATGGCTACACCTTC	CASSSVEGLSYGYTF
TRBV3-1/TRBV3-2	TRBJ1-4	-	-	TGTGCCAGCAGTTCCGGGACAAGGAATGAAAAACTGTTTTTT	CASSSGTRNEKLFF
TRBV10-3	TRBJ2-7	-	TRBD2	TGTGCCATCAGCCCAACTAGCGTCAACGAGCAGTACTTC	CAISPTSVNEQYF
TRBV29-1	TRBJ1-1	-	-	TGCAGCTCTAGGGGACTTATGAACACTGAAGCTTTCTTT	CSSRGLMNTEAFF
TRBV6-5	TRBJ2-2	-	-	TGTGCCAGCAGTACAGGTTACGGCACCGGGGAGCTGTTTTTT	CASSTGYGTGELFF
TRBV9	TRBJ2-1	-	TRBD1	TGTGCCAGCAGCGTAGAGGGACAGGGTTATGAGCAGTTCTTC	CASSVEGQGYEQFF